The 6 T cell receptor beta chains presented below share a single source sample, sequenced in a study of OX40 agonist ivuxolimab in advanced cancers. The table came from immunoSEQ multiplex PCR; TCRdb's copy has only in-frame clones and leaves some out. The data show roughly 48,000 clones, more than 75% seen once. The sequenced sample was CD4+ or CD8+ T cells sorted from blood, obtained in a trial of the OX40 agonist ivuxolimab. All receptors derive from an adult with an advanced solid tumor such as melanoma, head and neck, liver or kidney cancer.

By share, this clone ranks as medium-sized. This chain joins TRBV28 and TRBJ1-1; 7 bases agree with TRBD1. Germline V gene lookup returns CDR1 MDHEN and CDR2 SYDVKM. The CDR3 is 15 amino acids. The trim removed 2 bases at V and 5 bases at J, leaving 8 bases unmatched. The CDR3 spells CASSLDIGGLTEAFF. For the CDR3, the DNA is TGTGCCAGCAGTTTAGATATAGGGGGCTTAACTGAAGCTTTCTTT.

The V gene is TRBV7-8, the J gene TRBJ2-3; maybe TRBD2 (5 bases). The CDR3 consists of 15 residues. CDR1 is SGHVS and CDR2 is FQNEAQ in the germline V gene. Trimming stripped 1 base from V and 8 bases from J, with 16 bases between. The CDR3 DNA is TGTGCCAGCAGCTTAGGCGGGTCCTCCCAAGGTACGCAGTATTTT. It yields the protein CASSLGGSSQGTQYF.

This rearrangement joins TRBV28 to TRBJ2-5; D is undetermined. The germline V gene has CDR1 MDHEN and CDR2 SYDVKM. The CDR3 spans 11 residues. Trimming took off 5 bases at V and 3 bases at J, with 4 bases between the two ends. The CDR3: CASSGKETQYF. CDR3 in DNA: TGTGCCAGCAGTGGCAAAGAGACCCAGTACTTC.

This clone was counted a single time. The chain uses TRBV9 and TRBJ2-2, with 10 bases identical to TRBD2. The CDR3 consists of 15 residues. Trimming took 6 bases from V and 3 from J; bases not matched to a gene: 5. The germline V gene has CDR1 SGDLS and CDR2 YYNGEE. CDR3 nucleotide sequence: TGTGCCAGCATTTCAGGGACTAGCGACACCGGGGAGCTGTTTTTT. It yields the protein CASISGTSDTGELFF.

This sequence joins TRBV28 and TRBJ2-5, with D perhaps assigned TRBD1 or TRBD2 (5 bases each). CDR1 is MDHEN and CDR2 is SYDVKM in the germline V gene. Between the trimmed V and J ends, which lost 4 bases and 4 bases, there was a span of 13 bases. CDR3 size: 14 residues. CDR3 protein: CASSSYPGPETQYF. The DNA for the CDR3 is TGTGCCAGCAGTTCTTACCCGGGGCCAGAGACCCAGTACTTC.

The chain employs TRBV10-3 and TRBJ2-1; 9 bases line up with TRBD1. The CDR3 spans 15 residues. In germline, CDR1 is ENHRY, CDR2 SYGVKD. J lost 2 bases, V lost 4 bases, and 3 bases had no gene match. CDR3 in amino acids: CAISGDRETYNEQFF. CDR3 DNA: TGTGCCATCAGTGGGGACAGGGAAACCTACAATGAGCAGTTCTTC.